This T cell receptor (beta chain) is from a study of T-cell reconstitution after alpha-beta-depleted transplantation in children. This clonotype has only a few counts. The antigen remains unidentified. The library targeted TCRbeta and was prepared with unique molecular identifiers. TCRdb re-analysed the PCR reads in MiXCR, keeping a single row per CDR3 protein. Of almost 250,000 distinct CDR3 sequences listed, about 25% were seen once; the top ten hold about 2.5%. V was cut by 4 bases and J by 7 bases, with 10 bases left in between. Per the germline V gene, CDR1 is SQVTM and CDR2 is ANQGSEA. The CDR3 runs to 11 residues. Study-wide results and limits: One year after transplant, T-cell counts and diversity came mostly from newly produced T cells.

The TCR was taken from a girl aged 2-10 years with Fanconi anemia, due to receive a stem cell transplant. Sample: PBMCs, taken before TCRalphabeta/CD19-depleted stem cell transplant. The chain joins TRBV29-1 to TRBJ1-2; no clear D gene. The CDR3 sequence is CSVGRRPGYTF. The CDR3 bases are TGCAGCGTTGGCAGGAGGCCTGGCTACACCTTC.